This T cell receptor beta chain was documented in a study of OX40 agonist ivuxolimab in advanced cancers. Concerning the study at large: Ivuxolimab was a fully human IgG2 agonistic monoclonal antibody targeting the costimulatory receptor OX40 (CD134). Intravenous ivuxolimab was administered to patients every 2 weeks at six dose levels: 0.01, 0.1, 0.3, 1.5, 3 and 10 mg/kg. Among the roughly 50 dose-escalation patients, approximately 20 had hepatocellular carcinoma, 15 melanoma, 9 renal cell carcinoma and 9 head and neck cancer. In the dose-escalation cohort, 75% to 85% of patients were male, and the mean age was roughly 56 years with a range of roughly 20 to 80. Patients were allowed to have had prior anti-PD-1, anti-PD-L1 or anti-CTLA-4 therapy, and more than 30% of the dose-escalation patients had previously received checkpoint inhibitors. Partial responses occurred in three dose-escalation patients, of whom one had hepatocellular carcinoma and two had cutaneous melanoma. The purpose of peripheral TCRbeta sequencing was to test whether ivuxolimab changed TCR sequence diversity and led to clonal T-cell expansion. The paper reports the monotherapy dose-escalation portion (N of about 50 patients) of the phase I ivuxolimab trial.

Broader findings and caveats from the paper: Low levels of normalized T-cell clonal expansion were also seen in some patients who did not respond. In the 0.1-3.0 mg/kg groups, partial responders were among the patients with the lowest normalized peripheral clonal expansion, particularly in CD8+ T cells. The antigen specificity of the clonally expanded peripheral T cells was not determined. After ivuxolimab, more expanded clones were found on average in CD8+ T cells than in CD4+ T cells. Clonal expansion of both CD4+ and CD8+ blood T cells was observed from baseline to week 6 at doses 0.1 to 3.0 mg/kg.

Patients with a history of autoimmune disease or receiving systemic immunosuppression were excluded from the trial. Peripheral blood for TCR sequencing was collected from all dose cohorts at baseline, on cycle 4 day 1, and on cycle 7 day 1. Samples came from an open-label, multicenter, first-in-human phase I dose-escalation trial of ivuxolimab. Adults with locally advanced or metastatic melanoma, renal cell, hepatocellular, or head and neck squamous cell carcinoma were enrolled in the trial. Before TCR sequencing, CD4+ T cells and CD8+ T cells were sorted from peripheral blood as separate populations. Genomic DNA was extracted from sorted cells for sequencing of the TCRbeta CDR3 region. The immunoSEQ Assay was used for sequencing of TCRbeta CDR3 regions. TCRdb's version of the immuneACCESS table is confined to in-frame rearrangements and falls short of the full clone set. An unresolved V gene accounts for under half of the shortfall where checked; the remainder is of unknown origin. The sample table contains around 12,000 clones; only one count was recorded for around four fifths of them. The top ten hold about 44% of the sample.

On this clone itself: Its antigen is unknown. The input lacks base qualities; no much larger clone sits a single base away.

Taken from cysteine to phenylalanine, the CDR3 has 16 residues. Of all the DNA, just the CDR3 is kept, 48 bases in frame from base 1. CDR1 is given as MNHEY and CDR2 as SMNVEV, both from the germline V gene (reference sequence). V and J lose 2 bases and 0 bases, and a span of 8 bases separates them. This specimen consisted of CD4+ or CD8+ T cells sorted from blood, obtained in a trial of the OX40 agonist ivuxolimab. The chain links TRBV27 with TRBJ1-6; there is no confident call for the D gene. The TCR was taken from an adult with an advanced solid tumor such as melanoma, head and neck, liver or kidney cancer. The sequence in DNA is TGTGCCAGCAGTTTAGGGCCGAGCTCCTATAATTCACCCCTCCACTTT. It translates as CASSLGPSSYNSPLHF.